The following is a T cell receptor beta chain sequence with its context. Its antigen is still unknown. This entry belongs to a study of T cells in Graves' hyperthyroidism and ophthalmopathy. Amplification targeted TCR beta CDR3 regions from RNA transcripts. In the first-round RT-PCR of the TCR CDR3, the HTBI primer set was used. TCRdb re-called the multiplex PCR reads with MiXCR, one entry per CDR3 protein. Found here are about 350,000 distinct CDR3 sequences, approximately 19% of them singletons; the top ten hold about 4%. CDR1 is SGHAT, CDR2 FQNNGV, per germline. The V end lost 4 bases, the J end lost 6 bases, and 10 bases lay between the germline ends. CDR3 length: 12 residues. Whole-study results and caveats: Clonotypes that were expanded in thyroid above 0.001 mostly appeared in blood too.

The genes are TRBV11-2 and TRBJ2-7; D is unresolved. This receptor was identified in a woman aged 18-29 years with Graves' hyperthyroidism. Material for sequencing was blood. The CDR3 sequence: CASSSVQGEQYF. CDR3 nucleotides: TGTGCCAGCAGCTCGGTCCAAGGCGAGCAGTACTTC.